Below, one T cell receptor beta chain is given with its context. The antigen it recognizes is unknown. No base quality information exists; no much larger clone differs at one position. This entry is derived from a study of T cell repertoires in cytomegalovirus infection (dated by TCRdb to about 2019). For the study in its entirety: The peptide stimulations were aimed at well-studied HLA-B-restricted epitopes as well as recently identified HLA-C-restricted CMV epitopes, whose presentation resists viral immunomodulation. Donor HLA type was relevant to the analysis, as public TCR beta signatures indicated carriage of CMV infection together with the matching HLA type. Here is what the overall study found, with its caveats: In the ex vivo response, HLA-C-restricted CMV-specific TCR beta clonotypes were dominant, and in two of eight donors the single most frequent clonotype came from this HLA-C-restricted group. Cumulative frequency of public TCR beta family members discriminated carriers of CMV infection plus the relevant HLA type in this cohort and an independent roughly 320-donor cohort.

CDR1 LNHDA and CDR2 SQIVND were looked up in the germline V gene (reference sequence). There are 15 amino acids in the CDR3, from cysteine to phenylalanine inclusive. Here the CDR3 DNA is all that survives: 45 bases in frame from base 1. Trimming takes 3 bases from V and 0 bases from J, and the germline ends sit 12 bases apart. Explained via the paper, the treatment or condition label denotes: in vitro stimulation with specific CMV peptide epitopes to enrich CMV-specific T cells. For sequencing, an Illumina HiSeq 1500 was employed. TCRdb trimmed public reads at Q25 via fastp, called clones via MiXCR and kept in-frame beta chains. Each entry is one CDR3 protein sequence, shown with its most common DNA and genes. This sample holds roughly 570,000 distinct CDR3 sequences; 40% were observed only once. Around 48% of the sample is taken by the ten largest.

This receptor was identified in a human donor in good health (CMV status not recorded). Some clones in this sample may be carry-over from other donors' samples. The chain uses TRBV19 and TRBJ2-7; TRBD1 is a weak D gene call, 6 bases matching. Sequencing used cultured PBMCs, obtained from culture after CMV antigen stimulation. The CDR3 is CASSMRQGFSYEQYF. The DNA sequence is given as TGTGCCAGTAGTATGAGGCAGGGGTTCTCCTACGAGCAGTACTTC.